The TCR beta chain described here comes from a study of cytomegalovirus exposure and HLA in healthy donors. Produced via immunoSEQ multiplex PCR; TCRdb's table is partial and in-frame only. The data show hundreds of thousands of clones, over 75% seen once. The CDR3 extends over 12 amino acids. Deletions cut 1 base from V and 3 bases from J, with 3 bases between. Germline V gives CDR1 LNHNV, CDR2 YYDKDF (reference sequence). To note about this clone: Other DNA sequences within the sample encode an identical CDR3.

Material: PBMCs. This clonotype was obtained from a man aged 18 to 29 in good health and CMV-seropositive. The rearrangement joins TRBV15 to TRBJ1-2, with no clear D. CDR3 DNA: TGTGCCACCAGCAGAGTCGACTATGGCTACACCTTC. This translates into CATSRVDYGYTF.